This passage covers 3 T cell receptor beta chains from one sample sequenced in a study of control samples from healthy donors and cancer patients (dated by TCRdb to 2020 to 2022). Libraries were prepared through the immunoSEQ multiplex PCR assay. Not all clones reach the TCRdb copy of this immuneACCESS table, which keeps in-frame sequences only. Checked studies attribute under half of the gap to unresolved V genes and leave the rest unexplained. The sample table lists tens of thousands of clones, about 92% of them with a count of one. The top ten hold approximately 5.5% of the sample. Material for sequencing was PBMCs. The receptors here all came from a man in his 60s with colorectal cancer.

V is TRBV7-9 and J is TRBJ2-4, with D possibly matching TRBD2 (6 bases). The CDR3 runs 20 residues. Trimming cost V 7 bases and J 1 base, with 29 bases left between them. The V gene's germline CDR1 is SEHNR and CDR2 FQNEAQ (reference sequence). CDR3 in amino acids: CASTQALGGRLLRAKNIQYF. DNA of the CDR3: TGTGCCAGCACCCAAGCCCTTGGGGGGAGATTACTCCGGGCCAAAAACATTCAGTACTTC.

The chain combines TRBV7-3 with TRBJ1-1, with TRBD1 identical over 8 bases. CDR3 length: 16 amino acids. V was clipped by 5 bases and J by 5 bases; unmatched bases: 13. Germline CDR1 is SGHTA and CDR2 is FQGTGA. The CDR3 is CASSPTASRGQTEAFF. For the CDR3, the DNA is TGTGCCAGCAGCCCCACGGCGTCCAGGGGGCAGACTGAAGCTTTCTTT.

This chain's CDR3 is CASTTGLAVGRETQYF. The CDR3 nucleotides are TGCGCCAGCACTACTGGACTGGCGGTGGGGCGGGAGACCCAGTACTTC. This chain joins TRBV5-1 and TRBJ2-5; D is perhaps TRBD1 or TRBD2 (5 bases each). The length of the CDR3 is 16 residues. Trimming left V 6 bases short and J 5 bases short, with 23 bases between. Germline-derived CDR1 and CDR2 are SGHRS and YFSETQ.